Described below is a single TCR beta chain sequence and its context. What it binds is not known. Blood samples measuring roughly 2.3 ml were taken per donor. This CDR3 is 15 amino acids long. Germline assignment: CDR1 SGHAT and CDR2 FQNNGV. This entry belongs to a study of monozygotic twins with inflammatory bowel disease. For every TCR library, roughly 3.5 ug of total RNA was used. Template switching was used to attach UMIs, which incorporated a 6-nucleotide sample barcode. TCRdb re-analyzed the 5' RACE reads; it lists each CDR3 protein once, without DNA. The sample features 150,000 or so distinct CDR3 sequences, with about 8% in its top ten. Whole-study results and caveats: IBD patients showed reduced TCRbeta diversity (inverse Simpson) versus healthy co-twins.

The V call is TRBV11-2, the J call TRBJ1-1; no DNA is available, so the TRBD1 call from TCRdb remains unchecked. This TCR was recovered from a human donor with ulcerative colitis or Crohn's disease, or a healthy co-twin of an affected twin (not recorded which). Sequenced sample: blood. Here the CDR3 reads CASSSRQARGAEAFF. The full variable domain, its missing parts supplied by reference TRBV11-2 and TRBJ1-1, is EAGVAQSPRYKIIEKRQSVAFWCNPISGHATLYWYQQILGQGPKLLIQFQNNGVVDDSQLPKDRFSAERLKGVDSTLKIQPAKLEDSAVYLCASSSRQARGAEAFFGQGTRLTVV.